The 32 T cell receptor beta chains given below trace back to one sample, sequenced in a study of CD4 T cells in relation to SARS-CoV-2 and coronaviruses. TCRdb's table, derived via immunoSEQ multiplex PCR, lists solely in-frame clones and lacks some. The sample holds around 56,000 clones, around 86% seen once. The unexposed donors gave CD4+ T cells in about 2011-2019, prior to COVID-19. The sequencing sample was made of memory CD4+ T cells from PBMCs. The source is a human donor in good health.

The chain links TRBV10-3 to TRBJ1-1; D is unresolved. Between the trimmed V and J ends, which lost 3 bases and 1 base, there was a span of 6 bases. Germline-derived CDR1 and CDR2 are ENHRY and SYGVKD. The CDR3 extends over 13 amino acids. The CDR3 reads CAISEAGNTEAFF. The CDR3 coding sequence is TGTGCCATCAGTGAAGCCGGGAACACTGAAGCTTTCTTT.

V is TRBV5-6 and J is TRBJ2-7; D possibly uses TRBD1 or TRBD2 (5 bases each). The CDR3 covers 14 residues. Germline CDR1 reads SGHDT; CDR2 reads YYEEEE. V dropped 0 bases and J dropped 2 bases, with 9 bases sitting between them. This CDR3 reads CASSLDMGPYEQYF. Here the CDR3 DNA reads TGTGCCAGCAGCTTGGATATGGGACCCTACGAGCAGTACTTC.

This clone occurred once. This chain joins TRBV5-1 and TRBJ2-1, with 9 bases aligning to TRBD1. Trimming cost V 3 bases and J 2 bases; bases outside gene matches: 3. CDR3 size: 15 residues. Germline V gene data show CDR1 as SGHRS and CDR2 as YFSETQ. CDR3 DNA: TGCGCCAGCAGCTCGACAGGGGGTACCTACAATGAGCAGTTCTTC. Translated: CASSSTGGTYNEQFF.

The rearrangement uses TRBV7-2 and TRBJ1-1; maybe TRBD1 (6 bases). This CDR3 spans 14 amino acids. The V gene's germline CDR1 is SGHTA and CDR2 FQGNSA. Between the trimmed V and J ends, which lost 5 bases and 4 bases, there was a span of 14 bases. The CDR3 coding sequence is TGTGCCAGCAGCCCTCTTCAGGGGTCCACTGAAGCTTTCTTT. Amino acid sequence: CASSPLQGSTEAFF.

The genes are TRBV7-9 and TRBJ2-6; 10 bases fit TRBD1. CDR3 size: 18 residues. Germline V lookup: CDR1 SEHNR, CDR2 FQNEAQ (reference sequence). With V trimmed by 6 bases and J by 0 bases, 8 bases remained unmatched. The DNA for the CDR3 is TGTGCCAGCAGTACCGGGACAGGGGCGCTCTCTGGGGCCAACGTCCTGACTTTC. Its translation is CASSTGTGALSGANVLTF.

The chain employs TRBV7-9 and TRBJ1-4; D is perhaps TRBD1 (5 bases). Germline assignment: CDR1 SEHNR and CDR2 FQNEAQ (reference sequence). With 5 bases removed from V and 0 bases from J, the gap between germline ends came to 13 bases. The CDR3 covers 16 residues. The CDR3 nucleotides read TGTGCCAGCAGCCAAGACAGCCTTACAACTAATGAAAAACTGTTTTTT. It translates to CASSQDSLTTNEKLFF.

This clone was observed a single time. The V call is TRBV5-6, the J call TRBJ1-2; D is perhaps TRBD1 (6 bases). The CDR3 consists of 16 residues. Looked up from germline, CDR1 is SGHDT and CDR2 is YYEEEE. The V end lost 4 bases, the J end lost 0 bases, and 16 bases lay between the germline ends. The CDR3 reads CASSRIGGLTNYGYTF. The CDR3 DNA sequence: TGTGCCAGCAGCCGAATCGGGGGGCTGACTAACTATGGCTACACCTTC.

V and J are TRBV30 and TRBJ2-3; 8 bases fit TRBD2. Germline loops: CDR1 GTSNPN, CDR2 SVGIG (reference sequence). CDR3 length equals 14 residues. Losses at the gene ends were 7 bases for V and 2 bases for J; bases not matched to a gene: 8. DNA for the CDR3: TGTGCCTCCGAGCGGGGGCAGGCCACAGATACGCAGTATTTT. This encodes CASERGQATDTQYF.

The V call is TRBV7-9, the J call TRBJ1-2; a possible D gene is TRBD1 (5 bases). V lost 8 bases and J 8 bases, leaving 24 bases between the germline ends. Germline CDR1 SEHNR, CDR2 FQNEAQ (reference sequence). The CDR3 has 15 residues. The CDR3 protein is CASPPPPGKVEGYTF. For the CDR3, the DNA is TGTGCCAGCCCTCCCCCGCCAGGGAAGGTAGAAGGCTACACCTTC. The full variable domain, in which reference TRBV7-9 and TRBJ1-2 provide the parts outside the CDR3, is DTGVSQNPRHKITKRGQNVTFRCDPISEHNRLYWYRQTLGQGPEFLTYFQNEAQLEKSRLLSDRFSAERPKGSFSTLEIQRTEQGDSAMYLCASPPPPGKVEGYTFGSGTRLTVV.

As DNA, the CDR3 is TGTGCCAGCAGTTTAATCAGGGAGCAGTTCTTC. Its translation is CASSLIREQFF. This sequence joins TRBV28 and TRBJ2-1; D ambiguous. CDR3 length: 11 residues. CDR1 is MDHEN and CDR2 is SYDVKM in the germline V gene. Between the trimmed V and J ends, which lost 2 bases and 10 bases, there was a span of 6 bases.

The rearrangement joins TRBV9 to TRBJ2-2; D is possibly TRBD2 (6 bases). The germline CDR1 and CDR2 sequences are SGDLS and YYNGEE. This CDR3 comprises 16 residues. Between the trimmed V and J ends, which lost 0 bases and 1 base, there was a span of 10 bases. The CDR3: CASSVVAGRNTGELFF. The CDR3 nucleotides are TGTGCCAGCAGCGTAGTTGCGGGGAGGAACACCGGGGAGCTGTTTTTT.

The CDR3 sequence: CASSQMTSGSIYEQYF. The CDR3 nucleotides read TGTGCCAGCAGCCAAATGACTAGCGGGAGTATCTACGAGCAGTACTTC. The chain combines TRBV7-2 with TRBJ2-7, with 12 bases identical to TRBD2. The CDR3 is 16 residues long. Germline CDR1 SGHTA, CDR2 FQGNSA. V was clipped by 5 bases and J by 3 bases; unmatched bases: 8.

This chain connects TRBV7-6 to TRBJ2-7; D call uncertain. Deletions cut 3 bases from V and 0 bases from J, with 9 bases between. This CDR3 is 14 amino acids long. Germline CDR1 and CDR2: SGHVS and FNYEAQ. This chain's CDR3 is CASSLLPNSYEQYF. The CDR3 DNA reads TGTGCCAGCAGCTTGTTACCTAACTCCTACGAGCAGTACTTC.

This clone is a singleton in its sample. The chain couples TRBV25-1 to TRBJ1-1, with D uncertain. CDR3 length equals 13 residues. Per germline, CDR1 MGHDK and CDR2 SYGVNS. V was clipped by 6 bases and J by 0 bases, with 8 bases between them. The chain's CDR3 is CASRGTMNTEAFF. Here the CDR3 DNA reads TGTGCCAGCAGGGGAACAATGAACACTGAAGCTTTCTTT.

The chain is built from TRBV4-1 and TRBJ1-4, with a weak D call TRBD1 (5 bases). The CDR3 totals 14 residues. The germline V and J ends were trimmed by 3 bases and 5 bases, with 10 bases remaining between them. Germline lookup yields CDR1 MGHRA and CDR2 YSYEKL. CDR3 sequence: CASSHYSGNEKLFF. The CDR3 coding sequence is TGCGCCAGCAGCCATTATTCAGGGAATGAAAAACTGTTTTTT.

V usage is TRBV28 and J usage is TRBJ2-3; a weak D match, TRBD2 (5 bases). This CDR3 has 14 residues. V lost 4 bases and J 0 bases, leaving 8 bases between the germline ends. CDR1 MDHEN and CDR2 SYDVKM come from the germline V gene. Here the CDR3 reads CASSSGGSTDTQYF. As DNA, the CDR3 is TGTGCCAGCAGTTCGGGCGGGAGCACAGATACGCAGTATTTT.

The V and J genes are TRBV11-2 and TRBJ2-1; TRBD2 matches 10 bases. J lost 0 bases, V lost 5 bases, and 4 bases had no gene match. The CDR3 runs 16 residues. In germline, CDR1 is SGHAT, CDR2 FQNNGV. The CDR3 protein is CASSLTSGVSYNEQFF. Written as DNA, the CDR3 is TGTGCCAGCAGCCTTACTAGCGGGGTCTCCTACAATGAGCAGTTCTTC. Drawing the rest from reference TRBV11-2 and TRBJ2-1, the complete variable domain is EAGVAQSPRYKIIEKRQSVAFWCNPISGHATLYWYQQILGQGPKLLIQFQNNGVVDDSQLPKDRFSAERLKGVDSTLKIQPAKLEDSAVYLCASSLTSGVSYNEQFFGPGTRLTVL.

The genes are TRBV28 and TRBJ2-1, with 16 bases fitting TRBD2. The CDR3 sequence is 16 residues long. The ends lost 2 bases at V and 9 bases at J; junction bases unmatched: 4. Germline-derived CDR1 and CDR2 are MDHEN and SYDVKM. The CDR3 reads CASSLGTSGRASEQFF. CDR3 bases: TGTGCCAGCAGTTTAGGGACTAGCGGGAGGGCCAGTGAGCAGTTCTTC.

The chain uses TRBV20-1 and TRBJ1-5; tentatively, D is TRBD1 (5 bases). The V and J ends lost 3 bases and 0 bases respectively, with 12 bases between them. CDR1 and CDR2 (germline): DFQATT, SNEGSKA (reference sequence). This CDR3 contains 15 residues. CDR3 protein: CSASDGGNSNQPQHF. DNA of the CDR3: TGCAGTGCTAGTGACGGGGGAAATAGCAATCAGCCCCAGCATTTT.

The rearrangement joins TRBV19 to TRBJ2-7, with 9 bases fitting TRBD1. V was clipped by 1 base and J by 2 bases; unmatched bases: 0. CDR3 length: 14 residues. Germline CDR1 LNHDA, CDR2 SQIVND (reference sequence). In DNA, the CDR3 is TGTGCCAGTAGTATAGGGACAGGGGCCTACGAGCAGTACTTC. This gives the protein CASSIGTGAYEQYF. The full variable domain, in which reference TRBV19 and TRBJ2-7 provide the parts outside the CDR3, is DGGITQSPKYLFRKEGQNVTLSCEQNLNHDAMYWYRQDPGQGLRLIYYSQIVNDFQKGDIAEGYSVSREKKESFPLTVTSAQKNPTAFYLCASSIGTGAYEQYFGPGTRLTVT.

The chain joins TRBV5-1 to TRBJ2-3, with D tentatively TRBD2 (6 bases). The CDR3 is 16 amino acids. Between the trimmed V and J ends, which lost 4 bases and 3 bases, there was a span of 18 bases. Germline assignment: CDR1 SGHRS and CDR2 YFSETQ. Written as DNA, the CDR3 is TGCGCCAGCAGCCTGTGGGGACTCGGTCCAACAGATACGCAGTATTTT. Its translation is CASSLWGLGPTDTQYF.

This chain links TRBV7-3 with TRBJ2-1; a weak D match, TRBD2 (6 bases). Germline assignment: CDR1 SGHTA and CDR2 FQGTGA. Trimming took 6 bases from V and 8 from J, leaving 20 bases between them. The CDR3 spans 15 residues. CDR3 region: CASRQGGSSPHEQFF. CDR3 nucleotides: TGTGCCAGCAGACAAGGAGGGAGCTCTCCCCATGAGCAGTTCTTC.

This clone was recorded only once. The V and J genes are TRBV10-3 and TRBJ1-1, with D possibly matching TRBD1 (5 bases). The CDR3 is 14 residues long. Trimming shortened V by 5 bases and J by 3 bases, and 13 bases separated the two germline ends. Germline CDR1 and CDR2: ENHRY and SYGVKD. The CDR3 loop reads CAISRTGGDTEAFF. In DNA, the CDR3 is TGTGCCATCAGTCGAACGGGGGGGGACACTGAAGCTTTCTTT.

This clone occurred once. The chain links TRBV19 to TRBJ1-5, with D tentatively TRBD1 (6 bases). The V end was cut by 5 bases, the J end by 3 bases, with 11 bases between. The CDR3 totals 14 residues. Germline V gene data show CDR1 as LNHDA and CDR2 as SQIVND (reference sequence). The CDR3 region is CASSDRSSNQPQHF. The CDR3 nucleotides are TGTGCCAGTAGTGACAGGTCTTCCAATCAGCCCCAGCATTTT.

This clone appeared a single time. The CDR3 protein is CASSLSAGGGTDTQYF. The CDR3 DNA reads as TGTGCCAGCAGCTTGTCGGCGGGAGGGGGCACAGATACGCAGTATTTT. The genes are TRBV7-9 and TRBJ2-3, with 9 positions matching TRBD2. V lost 3 bases and J lost 1; bases outside the gene matches: 5. The CDR3 extends over 16 amino acids. CDR1 is SEHNR, CDR2 FQNEAQ, per germline (reference sequence). Drawing the rest from reference TRBV7-9 and TRBJ2-3, the complete variable domain is DTGVSQNPRHKITKRGQNVTFRCDPISEHNRLYWYRQTLGQGPEFLTYFQNEAQLEKSRLLSDRFSAERPKGSFSTLEIQRTEQGDSAMYLCASSLSAGGGTDTQYFGPGTRLTVL.

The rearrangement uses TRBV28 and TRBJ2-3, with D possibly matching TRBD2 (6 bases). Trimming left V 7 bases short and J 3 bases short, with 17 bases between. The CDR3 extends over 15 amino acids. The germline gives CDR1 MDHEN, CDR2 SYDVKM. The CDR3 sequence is CASTLGGMGTDTQYF. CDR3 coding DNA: TGTGCCAGCACCTTGGGGGGAATGGGGACAGATACGCAGTATTTT.

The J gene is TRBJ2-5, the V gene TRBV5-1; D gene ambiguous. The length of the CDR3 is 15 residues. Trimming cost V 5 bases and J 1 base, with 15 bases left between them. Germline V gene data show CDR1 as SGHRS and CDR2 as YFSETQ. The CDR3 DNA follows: TGCGCCAGCAGGCAAGATTCGCCTAGCCAAGAGACCCAGTACTTC. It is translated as CASRQDSPSQETQYF. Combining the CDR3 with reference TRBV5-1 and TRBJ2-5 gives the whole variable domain KAGVTQTPRYLIKTRGQQVTLSCSPISGHRSVSWYQQTPGQGLQFLFEYFSETQRNKGNFPGRFSGRQFSNSRSEMNVSTLELGDSALYLCASRQDSPSQETQYFGPGTRLLVL.

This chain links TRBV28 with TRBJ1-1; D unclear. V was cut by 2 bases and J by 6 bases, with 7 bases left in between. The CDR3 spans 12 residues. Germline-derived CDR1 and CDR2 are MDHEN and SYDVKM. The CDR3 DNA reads TGTGCCAGCAGTTTAGGGCGACCTGAAGCTTTCTTT. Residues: CASSLGRPEAFF.

The CDR3 DNA follows: TGCGCCAGCAGTCACCTGATGGACTACCTCAAAACTCAGTGGCAGTTCTTC. Translating it yields CASSHLMDYLKTQWQFF. The rearrangement uses TRBV23-1 and TRBJ2-1; weak D call: TRBD2 (6 bases). TRBV23-1 is identified as an open reading frame with a role that is uncertain. This CDR3 spans 17 amino acids. With 3 bases removed from V and 12 bases from J, the gap between germline ends came to 27 bases.

This CDR3 is CASSPLHTANTEAFF. CDR3 DNA sequence: TGTGCCAGCTCACCACTACACACAGCTAACACTGAAGCTTTCTTT. The chain employs TRBV18 and TRBJ1-1, with no clear D. V lost 1 base and J 2 bases, leaving 11 bases between the germline ends. The germline V gene has CDR1 KGHSH and CDR2 LQKENI. The CDR3 totals 15 residues.

The chain's CDR3 is CASSQDRGTGINNYGYTF. The CDR3 coding sequence is TGTGCCAGCAGCCAAGATCGAGGGACAGGGATTAATAACTATGGCTACACCTTC. V gene TRBV4-2 combines with J gene TRBJ1-2; 9 bases agree with TRBD1. Germline V gives CDR1 LGHNA, CDR2 YNFKEQ. CDR3 length equals 18 residues. After removal of 0 bases from V and 1 base from J, the junction contained 9 bases not matched to a gene.

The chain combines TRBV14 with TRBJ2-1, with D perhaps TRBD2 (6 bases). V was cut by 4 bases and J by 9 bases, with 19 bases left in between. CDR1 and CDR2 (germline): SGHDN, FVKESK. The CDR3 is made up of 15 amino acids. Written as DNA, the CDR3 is TGTGCCAGCAGCCCCGGCCACGGGCGGGGAATTGAGCAGTTCTTC. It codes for CASSPGHGRGIEQFF.